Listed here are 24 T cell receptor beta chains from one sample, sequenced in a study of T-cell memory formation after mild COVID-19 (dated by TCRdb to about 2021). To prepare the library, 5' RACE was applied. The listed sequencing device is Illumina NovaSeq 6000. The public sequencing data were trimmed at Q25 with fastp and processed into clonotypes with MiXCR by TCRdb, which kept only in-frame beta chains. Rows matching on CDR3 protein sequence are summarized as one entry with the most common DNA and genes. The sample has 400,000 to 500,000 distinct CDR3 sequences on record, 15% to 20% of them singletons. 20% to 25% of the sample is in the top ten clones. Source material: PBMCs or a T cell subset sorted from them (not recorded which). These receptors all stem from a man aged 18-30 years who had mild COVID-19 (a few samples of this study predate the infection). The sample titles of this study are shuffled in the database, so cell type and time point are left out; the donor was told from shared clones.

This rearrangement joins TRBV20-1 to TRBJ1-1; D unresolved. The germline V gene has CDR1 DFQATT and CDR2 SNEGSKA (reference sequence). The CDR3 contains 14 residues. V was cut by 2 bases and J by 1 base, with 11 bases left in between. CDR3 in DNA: TGCAGTGCTAGACATCCCAGGCGGAACACTGAAGCTTTCTTT. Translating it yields CSARHPRRNTEAFF.

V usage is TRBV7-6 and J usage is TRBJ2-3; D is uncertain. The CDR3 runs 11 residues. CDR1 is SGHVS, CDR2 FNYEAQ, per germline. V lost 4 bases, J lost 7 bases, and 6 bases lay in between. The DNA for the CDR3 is TGTGCCAGCAGCTCAGAACATACGCAGTATTTT. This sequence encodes CASSSEHTQYF. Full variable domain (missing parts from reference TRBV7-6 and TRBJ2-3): GAGVSQSPRYKVTKRGQDVALRCDPISGHVSLYWYRQALGQGPEFLTYFNYEAQQDKSGLPNDRFSAERPEGSISTLTIQRTEQRDSAMYRCASSSEHTQYFGPGTRLTVL.

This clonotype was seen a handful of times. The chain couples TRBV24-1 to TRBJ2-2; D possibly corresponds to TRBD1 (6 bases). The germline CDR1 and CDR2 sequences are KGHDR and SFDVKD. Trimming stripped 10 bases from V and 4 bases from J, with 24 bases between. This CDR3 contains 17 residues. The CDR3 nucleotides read TGTGCCACTCCTCGCTTTCATCGGACAGCTAGCACCGGGGAGCTGTTTTTT. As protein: CATPRFHRTASTGELFF.

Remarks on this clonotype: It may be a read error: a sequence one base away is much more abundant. The CDR3 sequence: CASSLDQGDTGELFF. CDR3 bases: TGCGCCAGCAGCTTGGACCAGGGGGACACCGGGGAGCTGTTTTTT. The gene calls are TRBV5-1 and TRBJ2-2; TRBD1 aligns across 7 bases. With V trimmed by 0 bases and J by 3 bases, 2 bases remained unmatched. This CDR3 has 15 residues. CDR1 SGHRS and CDR2 YFSETQ come from the germline V gene.

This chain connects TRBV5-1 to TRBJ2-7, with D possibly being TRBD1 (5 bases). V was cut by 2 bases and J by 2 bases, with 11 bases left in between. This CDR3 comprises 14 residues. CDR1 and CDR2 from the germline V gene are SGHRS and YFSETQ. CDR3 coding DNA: TGCGCCAGCAGCTTTTATCCAGGGACCTACGAGCAGTACTTC. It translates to CASSFYPGTYEQYF.

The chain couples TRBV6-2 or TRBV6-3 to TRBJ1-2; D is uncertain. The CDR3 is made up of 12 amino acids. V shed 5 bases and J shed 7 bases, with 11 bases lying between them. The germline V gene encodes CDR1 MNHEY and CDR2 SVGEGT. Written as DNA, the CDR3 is TGTGCCAGCAGTCCACAAGCCGTTGGCTACACCTTC. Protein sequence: CASSPQAVGYTF.

The CDR3 spells CASSRGHNTYEQYF. The CDR3 DNA reads as TGTGCCAGCAGCCGGGGACATAACACCTACGAGCAGTACTTC. The chain employs TRBV13 and TRBJ2-7; D perhaps matches TRBD1 (6 bases). Germline CDR1 and CDR2: PRHDT and FYEKMQ (reference sequence). The CDR3 extends over 14 amino acids. V lost 5 bases to trimming and J lost 2 bases, with 13 bases between them.

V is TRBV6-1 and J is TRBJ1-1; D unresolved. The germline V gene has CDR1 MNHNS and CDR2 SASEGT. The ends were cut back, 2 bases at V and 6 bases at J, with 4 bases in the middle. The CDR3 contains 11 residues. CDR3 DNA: TGTGCCAGCAGTGAATTTTCTGAAGCTTTCTTT. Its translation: CASSEFSEAFF.

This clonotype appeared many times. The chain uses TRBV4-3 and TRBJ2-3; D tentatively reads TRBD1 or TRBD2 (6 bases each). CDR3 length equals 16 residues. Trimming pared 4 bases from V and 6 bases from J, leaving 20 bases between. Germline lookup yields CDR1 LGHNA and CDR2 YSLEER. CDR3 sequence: CASSLQSLGGRDTQYF. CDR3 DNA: TGCGCCAGCAGCCTTCAATCCTTGGGGGGCCGGGATACGCAGTATTTT.

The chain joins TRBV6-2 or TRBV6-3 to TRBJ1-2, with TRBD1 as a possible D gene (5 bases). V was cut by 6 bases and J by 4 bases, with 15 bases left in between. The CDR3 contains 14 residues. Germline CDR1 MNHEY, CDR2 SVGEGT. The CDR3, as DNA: TGTGCCAGCAGGGGTATGACAGTTACCTATGGCTACACCTTC. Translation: CASRGMTVTYGYTF.

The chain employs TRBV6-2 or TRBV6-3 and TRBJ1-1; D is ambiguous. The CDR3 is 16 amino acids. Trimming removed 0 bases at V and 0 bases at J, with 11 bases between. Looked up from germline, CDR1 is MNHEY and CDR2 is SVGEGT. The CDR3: CASSYSTTDLNTEAFF. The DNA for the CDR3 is TGTGCCAGCAGTTACTCGACCACGGACCTGAACACTGAAGCTTTCTTT.

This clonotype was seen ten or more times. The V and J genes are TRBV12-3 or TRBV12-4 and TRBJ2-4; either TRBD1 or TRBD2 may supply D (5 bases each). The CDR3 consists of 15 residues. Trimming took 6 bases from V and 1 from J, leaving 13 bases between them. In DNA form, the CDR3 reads TGTGCCAGCAGACCCATGGGGGTCGCCAAAAACATTCAGTACTTC. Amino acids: CASRPMGVAKNIQYF.

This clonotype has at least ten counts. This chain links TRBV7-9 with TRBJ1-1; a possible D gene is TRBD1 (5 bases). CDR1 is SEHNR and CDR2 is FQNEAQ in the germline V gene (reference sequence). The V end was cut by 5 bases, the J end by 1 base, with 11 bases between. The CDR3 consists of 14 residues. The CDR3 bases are TGTGCCAGCAGCGTCTCTACAGGGAACACTGAAGCTTTCTTT. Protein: CASSVSTGNTEAFF.

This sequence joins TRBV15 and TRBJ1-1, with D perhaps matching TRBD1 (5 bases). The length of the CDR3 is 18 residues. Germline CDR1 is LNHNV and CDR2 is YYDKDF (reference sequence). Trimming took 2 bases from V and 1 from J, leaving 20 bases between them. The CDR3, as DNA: TGTGCCACCAGCAGATCCTCAGGGCGGAGGTTGTCGAACACTGAAGCTTTCTTT. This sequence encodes CATSRSSGRRLSNTEAFF.

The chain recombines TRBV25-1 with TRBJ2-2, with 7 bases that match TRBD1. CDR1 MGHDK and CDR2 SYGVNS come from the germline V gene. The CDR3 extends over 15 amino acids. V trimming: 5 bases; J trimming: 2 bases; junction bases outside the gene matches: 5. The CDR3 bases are TGTGCCAGCAGTCACCGGGACAGCAACACCGGGGAGCTGTTTTTT. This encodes CASSHRDSNTGELFF.

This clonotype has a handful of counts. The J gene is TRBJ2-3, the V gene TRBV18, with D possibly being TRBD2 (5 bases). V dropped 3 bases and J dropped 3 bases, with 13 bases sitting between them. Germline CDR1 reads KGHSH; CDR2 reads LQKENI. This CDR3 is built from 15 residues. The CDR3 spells CASSPDYLLTDTQYF. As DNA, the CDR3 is TGTGCCAGCTCACCTGACTATCTCTTAACAGATACGCAGTATTTT.

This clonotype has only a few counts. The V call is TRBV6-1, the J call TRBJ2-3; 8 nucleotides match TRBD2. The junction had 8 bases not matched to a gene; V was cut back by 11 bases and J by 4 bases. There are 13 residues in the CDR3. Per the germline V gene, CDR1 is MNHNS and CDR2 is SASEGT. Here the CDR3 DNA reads TGTGCCGGACGGGGGGGCCCCGCAGATACGCAGTATTTT. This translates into CAGRGGPADTQYF.

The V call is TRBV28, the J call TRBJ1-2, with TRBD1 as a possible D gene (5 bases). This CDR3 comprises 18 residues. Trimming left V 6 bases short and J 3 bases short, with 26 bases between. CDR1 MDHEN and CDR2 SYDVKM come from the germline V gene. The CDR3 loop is CASSFILPGPRLDYGYTF. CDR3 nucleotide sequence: TGTGCCAGCAGCTTTATCCTACCGGGACCGCGGCTTGACTATGGCTACACCTTC.

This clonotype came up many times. DNA of the CDR3: TGCGCCAGCAGCTTGGAGGCGATAGGTAATTCACCCCTCCACTTT. This sequence encodes CASSLEAIGNSPLHF. The V and J genes are TRBV5-1 and TRBJ1-6; D gene unclear. Trimming stripped 0 bases from V and 6 bases from J, with 10 bases between. Germline V gene sequence: CDR1 SGHRS, CDR2 YFSETQ. The CDR3 sequence is 15 residues long.

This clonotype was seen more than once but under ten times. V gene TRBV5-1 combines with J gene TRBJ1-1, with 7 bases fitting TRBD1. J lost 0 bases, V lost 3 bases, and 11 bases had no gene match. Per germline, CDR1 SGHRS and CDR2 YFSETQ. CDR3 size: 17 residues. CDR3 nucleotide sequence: TGCGCCAGCAGCTGGCGACAGGGTAGCTCTATGAACACTGAAGCTTTCTTT. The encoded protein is CASSWRQGSSMNTEAFF.

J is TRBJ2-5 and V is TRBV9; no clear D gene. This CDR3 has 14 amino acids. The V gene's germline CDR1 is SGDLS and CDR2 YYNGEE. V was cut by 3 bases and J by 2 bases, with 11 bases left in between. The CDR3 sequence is CASSGLLPQETQYF. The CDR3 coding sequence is TGTGCCAGCAGCGGGTTGTTGCCACAAGAGACCCAGTACTTC. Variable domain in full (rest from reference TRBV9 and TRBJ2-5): DSGVTQTPKHLITATGQRVTLRCSPRSGDLSVYWYQQSLDQGLQFLIQYYNGEERAKGNILERFSAQQFPDLHSELNLSSLELGDSALYFCASSGLLPQETQYFGPGTRLLVL.

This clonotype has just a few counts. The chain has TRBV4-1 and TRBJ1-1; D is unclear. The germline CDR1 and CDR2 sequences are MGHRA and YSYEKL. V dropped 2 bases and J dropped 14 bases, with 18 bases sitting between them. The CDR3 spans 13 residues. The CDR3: CASSQSRSGWSFF. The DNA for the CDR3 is TGCGCCAGCAGCCAATCCAGGTCCGGATGGAGCTTCTTT.

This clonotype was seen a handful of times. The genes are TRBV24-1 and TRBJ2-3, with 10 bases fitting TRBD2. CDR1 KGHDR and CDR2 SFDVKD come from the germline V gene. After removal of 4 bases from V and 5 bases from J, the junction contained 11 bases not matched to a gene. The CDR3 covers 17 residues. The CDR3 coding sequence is TGTGCCACCAGTGACCCGACCAGCGGGGGGGCCGGAGATACGCAGTATTTT. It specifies CATSDPTSGGAGDTQYF.

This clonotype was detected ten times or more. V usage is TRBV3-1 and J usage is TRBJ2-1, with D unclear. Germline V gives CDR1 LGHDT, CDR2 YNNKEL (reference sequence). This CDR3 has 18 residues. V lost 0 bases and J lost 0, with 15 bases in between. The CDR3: CASSQDGSVPSSYNEQFF. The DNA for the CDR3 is TGTGCCAGCAGCCAAGATGGATCGGTCCCCAGCTCCTACAATGAGCAGTTCTTC.